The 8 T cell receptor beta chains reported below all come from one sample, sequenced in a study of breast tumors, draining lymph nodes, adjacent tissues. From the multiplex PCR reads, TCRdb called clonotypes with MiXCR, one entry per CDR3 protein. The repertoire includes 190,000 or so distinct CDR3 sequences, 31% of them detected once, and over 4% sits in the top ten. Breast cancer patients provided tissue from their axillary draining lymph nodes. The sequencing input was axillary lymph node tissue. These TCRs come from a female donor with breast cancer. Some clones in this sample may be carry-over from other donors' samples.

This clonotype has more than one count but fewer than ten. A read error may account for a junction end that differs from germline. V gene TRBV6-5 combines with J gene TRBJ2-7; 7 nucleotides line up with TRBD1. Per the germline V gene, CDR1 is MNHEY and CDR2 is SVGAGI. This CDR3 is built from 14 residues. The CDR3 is CASSHSGGQGEQYF. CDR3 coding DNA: TGTGCCAGCAGTCACTCAGGGGGTCAGGGCGAGCAGTACTTC.

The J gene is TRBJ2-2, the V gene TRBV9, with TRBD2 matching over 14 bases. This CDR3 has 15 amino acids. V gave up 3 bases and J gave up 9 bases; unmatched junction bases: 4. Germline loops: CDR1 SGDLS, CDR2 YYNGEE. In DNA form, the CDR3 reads TGTGCCAGCAGCGATGGACTAGCGGGAGGCAGGGAGCTGTTTTTT. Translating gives CASSDGLAGGRELFF.

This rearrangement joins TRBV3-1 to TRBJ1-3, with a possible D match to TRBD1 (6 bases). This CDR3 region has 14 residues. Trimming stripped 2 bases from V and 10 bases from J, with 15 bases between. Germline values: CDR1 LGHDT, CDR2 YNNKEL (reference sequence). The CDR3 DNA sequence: TGTGCCAGCAGCCAAAAAGGGGCCACAGGGACCATATATTTT. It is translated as CASSQKGATGTIYF. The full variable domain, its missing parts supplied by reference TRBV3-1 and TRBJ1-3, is DTAVSQTPKYLVTQMGNDKSIKCEQNLGHDTMYWYKQDSKKFLKIMFSYNNKELIINETVPNRFSPKSPDKAHLNLHINSLELGDSAVYFCASSQKGATGTIYFGEGSWLTVV.

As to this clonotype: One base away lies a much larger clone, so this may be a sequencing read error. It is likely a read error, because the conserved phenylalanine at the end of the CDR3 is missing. Here the CDR3 DNA reads TGTGCCAGCGATTCGGCAGGGGGAACCTACGAGCAGTACCTC. As protein: CASDSAGGTYEQYL. This rearrangement joins TRBV6-5 to TRBJ2-7, with 7 bases aligning to TRBD1. Germline trimming cut 8 bases from V and 2 bases from J; bases unmatched to any gene: 9. The CDR3 extends over 14 amino acids. Germline CDR1 is MNHEY and CDR2 is SVGAGI.

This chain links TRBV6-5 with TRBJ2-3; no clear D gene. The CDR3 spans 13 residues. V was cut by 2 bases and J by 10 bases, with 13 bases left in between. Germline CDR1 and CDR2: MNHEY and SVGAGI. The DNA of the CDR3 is TGTGCCAGCAGTTACGCTAGGTTTGATGCGCAGTATTTT. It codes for CASSYARFDAQYF.

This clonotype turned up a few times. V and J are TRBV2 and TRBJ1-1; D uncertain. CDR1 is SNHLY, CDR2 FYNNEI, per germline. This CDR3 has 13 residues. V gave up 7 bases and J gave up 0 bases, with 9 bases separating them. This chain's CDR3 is CASNGLMNTEAFF. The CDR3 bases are TGTGCCAGCAACGGACTAATGAACACTGAAGCTTTCTTT.

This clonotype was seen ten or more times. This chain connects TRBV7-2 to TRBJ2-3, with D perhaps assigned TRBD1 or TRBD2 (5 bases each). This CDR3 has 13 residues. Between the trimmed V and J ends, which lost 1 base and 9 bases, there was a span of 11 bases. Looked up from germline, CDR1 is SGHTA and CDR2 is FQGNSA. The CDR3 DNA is TGTGCCAGCAGCTTAGGGGGGAGAGGGACGCAGTATTTT. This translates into CASSLGGRGTQYF.

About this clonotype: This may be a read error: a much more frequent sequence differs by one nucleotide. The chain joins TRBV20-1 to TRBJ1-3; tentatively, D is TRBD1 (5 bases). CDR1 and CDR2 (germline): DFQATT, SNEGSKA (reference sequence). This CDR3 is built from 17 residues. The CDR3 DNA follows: TGCAGTGCTAGAGATGGAAAGAGTCGGGGCTCTGGAAACACCTTATATTTT. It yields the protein CSARDGKSRGSGNTLYF.